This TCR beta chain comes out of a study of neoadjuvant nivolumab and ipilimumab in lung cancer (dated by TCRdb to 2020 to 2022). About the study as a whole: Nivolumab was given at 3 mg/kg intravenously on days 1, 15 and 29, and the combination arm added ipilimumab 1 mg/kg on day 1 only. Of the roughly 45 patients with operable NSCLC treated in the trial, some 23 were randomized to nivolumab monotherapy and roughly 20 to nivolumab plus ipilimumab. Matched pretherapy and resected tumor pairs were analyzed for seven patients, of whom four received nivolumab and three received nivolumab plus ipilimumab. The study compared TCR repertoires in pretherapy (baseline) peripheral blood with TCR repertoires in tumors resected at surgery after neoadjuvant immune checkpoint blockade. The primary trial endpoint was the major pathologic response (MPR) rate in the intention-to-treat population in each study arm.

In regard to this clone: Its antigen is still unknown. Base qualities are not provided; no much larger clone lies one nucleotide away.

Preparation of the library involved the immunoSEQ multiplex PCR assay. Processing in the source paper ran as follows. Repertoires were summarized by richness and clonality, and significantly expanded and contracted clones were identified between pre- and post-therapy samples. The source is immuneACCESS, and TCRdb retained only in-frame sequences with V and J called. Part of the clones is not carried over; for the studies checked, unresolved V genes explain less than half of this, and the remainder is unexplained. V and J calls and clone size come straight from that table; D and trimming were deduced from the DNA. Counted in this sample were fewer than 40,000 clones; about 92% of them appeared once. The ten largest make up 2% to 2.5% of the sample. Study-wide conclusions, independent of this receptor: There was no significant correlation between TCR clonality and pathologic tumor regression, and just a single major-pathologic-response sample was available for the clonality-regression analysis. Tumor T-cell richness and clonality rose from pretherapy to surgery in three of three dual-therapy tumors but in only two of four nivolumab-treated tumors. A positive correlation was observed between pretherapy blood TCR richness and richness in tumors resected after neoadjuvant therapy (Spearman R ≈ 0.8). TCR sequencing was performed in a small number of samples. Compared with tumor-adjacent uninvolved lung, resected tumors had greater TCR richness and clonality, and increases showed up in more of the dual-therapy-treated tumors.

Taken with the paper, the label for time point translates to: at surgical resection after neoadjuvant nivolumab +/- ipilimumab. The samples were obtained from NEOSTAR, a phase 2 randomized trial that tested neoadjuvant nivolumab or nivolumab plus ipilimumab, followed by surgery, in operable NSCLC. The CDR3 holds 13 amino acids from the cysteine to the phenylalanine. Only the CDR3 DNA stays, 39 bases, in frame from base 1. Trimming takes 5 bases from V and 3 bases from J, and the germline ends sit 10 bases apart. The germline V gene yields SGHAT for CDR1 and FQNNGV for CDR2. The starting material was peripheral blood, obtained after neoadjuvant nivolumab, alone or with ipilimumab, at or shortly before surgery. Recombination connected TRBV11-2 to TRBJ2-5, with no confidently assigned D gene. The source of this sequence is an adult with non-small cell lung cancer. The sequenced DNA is TGTGCCAGCAGCAAAGACACGAAAGAGACCCAGTACTTC. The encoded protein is CASSKDTKETQYF.